A selection of T cell receptor beta chains follows, all from one sample in a study of blood T cell repertoires in COVID-19. Method: immunoSEQ multiplex PCR; TCRdb's copy keeps in-frame clones and lacks some. The sample carries about 170,000 clones, about 89% recorded once. Sample: peripheral blood. The receptors originated from a man between 65 and 85 years old with acute or convalescent COVID-19. CDR3s include the opening cysteine and the closing phenylalanine or tryptophan. D genes are given only for firm matches. Expanded clones get a size class; other rows say once, few or many, or leave the size out.

CDR3 protein | CDR3 DNA | J gene | V gene | D gene | clone size
CASSKLAGVYEQYF | TGTGCCAGCAGCAAACTAGCGGGAGTGTACGAGCAGTACTTC | TRBJ2-7 | TRBV11-1 | TRBD2 | NA
CAWTYGGSRPLHF | TGTGCCTGGACCTACGGGGGGTCTAGACCCCTCCACTTT | TRBJ1-6 | TRBV30 | NA | NA
CASSPQGGSSPLHF | TGTGCCAGCAGTCCGCAGGGGGGTAGTTCACCCCTCCACTTT | TRBJ1-6 | TRBV28 | TRBD1 | NA
CASSYSGTGHQPQHF | TGTGCCAGCAGTTACTCGGGGACAGGGCATCAGCCCCAGCATTTT | TRBJ1-5 | TRBV6-5 | TRBD1 | NA
CASSSGFGETQYF | TGTGCCAGCAGTTCAGGGTTCGGGGAGACCCAGTACTTC | TRBJ2-5 | TRBV12-3/TRBV12-4 | NA | NA
CASSQGGVSVYTF | TGTGCCAGCAGCCAAGGCGGCGTCAGTGTCTACACCTTC | TRBJ1-2 | TRBV3-1/TRBV3-2 | NA | NA
CASSEGQGDEKLFF | TGTGCCAGCAGTGAGGGACAGGGTGATGAAAAACTGTTTTTT | TRBJ1-4 | TRBV25-1 | TRBD1 | NA
CASSAGGRSYEQYF | TGTGCCAGCAGCGCGGGGGGCCGATCCTACGAGCAGTACTTC | TRBJ2-7 | TRBV28 | TRBD2 | NA
CASSLTPSETEQYF | TGTGCCAGCAGCTTAACACCCTCCGAGACAGAGCAGTACTTC | TRBJ2-7 | TRBV7-3 | NA | few
CASSLFLQEKTEAFF | TGTGCCAGCAGCTTATTCTTACAGGAGAAGACTGAAGCTTTCTTT | TRBJ1-1 | TRBV13 | NA | NA
CASSLKLAGSGEQFF | TGTGCCAGCAGCTTAAAACTAGCGGGATCAGGGGAGCAGTTCTTC | TRBJ2-1 | TRBV7-3 | TRBD2 | NA
CASSVASTPGGTQYF | TGTGCCAGCAGCGTAGCTTCGACCCCGGGGGGGACCCAGTACTTC | TRBJ2-5 | TRBV9 | TRBD2 | NA
CASSIVPGGVYSNQPQHF | TGTGCCAGTAGTATAGTACCCGGAGGGGTGTACAGCAATCAGCCCCAGCATTTT | TRBJ1-5 | TRBV19 | NA | NA
CAWSRTGGNEKLFF | TGTGCCTGGAGTCGTACAGGGGGGAACGAAAAACTGTTTTTT | TRBJ1-4 | TRBV30 | TRBD1 | NA
CASSLQGNGGTEAFF | TGTGCCAGCAGTTTACAGGGGAACGGTGGGACTGAAGCTTTCTTT | TRBJ1-1 | TRBV27 | NA | NA
CATSDKEPRSYNEQFF | TGTGCCACCAGTGATAAGGAGCCCCGCTCCTACAATGAGCAGTTCTTC | TRBJ2-1 | TRBV24-1 | NA | NA
CASSFGGDHSYEQYF | TGTGCCAGCAGTTTCGGCGGGGATCACTCCTACGAGCAGTACTTC | TRBJ2-7 | TRBV27 | NA | once
CASSRIQGEQPQHF | TGTGCCAGCAGCCGGATCCAGGGGGAGCAGCCCCAGCATTTT | TRBJ1-5 | TRBV6-6 | TRBD1 | NA
CASRPDRQGEQYF | TGTGCCAGCAGGCCTGACAGGCAGGGGGAGCAGTACTTC | TRBJ2-7 | TRBV6-5 | NA | NA